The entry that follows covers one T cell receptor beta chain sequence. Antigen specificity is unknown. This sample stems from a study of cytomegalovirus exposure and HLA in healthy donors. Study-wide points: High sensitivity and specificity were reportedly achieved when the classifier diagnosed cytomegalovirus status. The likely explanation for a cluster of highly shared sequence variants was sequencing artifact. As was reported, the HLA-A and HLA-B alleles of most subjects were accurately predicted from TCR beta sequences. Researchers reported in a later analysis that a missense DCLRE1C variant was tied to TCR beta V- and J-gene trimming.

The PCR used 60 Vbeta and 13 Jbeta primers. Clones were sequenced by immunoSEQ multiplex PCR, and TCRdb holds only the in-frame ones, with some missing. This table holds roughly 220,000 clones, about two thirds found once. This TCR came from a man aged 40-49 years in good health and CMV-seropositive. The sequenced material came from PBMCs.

The CDR3 is CASSPGTASLQDTQYF. The DNA of the CDR3 is TGTGCCAGCAGCCCCGGGACAGCTTCTCTCCAAGATACGCAGTATTTT. This rearrangement joins TRBV11-2 to TRBJ2-3; 7 nucleotides agree with TRBD1. V trimming: 5 bases; J trimming: 5 bases; junction bases outside the gene matches: 13. Germline values: CDR1 SGHAT, CDR2 FQNNGV. The CDR3 sequence is 16 residues long.